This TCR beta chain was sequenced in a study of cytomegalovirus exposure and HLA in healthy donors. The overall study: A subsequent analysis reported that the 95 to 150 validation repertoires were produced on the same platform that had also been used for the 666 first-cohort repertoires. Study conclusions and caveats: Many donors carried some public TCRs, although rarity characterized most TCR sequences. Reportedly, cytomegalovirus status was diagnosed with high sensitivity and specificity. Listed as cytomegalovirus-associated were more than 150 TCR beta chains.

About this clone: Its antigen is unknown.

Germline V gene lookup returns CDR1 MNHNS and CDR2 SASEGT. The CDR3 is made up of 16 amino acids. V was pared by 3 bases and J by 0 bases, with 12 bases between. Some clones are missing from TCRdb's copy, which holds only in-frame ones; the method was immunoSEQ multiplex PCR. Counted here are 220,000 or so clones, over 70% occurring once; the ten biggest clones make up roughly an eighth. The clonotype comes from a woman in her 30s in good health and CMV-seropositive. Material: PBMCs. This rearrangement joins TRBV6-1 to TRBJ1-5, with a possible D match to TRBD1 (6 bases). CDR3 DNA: TGTGCCAGCAGTGAGACGCCAGGGGATAGCAATCAGCCCCAGCATTTT. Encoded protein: CASSETPGDSNQPQHF.